The sequence of this T cell receptor (beta chain) was determined in a study of T-cell memory formation after mild COVID-19. General study results and limits: Clones that contracted from day 15 to 85 were balanced CD4/CD8, while later expanders leaned CD4+. Clones which contracted sat mainly in CM and EM if CD4+, and in EMRA if CD8+.

TCRdb re-called the 5' RACE reads with MiXCR, one entry per CDR3 protein. The table includes around 410,000 distinct CDR3 sequences, about 25% detected once. In the case of this clonotype: What it binds is not known.

V lost 9 bases and J lost 1, with 16 bases in between. In germline, CDR1 is KGHDR, CDR2 SFDVKD. CDR3 size: 15 residues. This TCR was recovered from an adult woman who had mild COVID-19 (a few samples of this study predate the infection). Cell type and time point are not known. The chain has TRBV24-1 and TRBJ2-3; maybe TRBD1 (6 bases). Sequenced sample: PBMCs or a T cell subset sorted from them (not recorded which). The CDR3 bases are TGTGCCACCGCCGGTAGGGGGATTGGCACAGATACGCAGTATTTT. Amino acids: CATAGRGIGTDTQYF.